The table lists the clone carrying this TCR beta chain with a few counts. Constant-region reverse primers amplified full-length variable regions, followed by semi-nested Nested Universal Primer A PCR. TCRdb called the 5' RACE reads again in MiXCR, with one record for every CDR3 protein. The sample shows some 54,000 distinct CDR3 sequences, roughly 15% of them seen only once. The sample comprised naive CD4+ T cells sorted from blood. Subset reported: naive CD4+ T cells, CD4+CD45RA+CD25-. This TCR derives from a female donor with breast cancer.

The CDR3 region has the DNA TGTGCCAGCAGTTTATCGTCCGACGGAAGCAATCAGCCCCAGCATTTT. Translation gives CASSLSSDGSNQPQHF. The chain has TRBV27 and TRBJ1-5; no firm D call. Trimming took off 0 bases at V and 1 base at J, with 10 bases between the two ends. The CDR3 sequence is 16 residues long. Germline V gives CDR1 MNHEY, CDR2 SMNVEV (reference sequence).